This T cell receptor beta chain was found in a study of control samples from healthy donors and cancer patients. This CDR3 is 18 amino acids long. J lost 0 bases, V lost 4 bases, and 10 bases had no gene match. Germline V lookup: CDR1 SGDLS, CDR2 YYNGEE. The data were produced by immunoSEQ multiplex PCR, yet TCRdb's version contains in-frame clones alone and is incomplete. The repertoire holds approximately 40,000 clones, with 70% as singletons. This clone turned up a few times. J is TRBJ2-6 and V is TRBV9; 7 bases are shared with TRBD2. The sample was formalin-fixed, paraffin-embedded tissue. The origin of this receptor is a male donor with melanoma. As DNA, the CDR3 is TGTGCCAGCAGCTCCCGGACTAGTTTAAACTCTGGGGCCAACGTCCTGACTTTC. This encodes CASSSRTSLNSGANVLTF.